A selection of T cell receptor beta chains follows, all from one sample in a study of T cells in Graves' hyperthyroidism and ophthalmopathy. A single record per CDR3 protein comes from TCRdb applying MiXCR to the multiplex PCR reads. The table shows some 700,000 distinct CDR3 sequences, with around a sixth occurring only once. Sequenced: blood. These receptors were obtained from a man between 50 and 59 years old with Graves' hyperthyroidism. The CDR3 runs from the conserved cysteine through the conserved F or W. D genes are given only for firm matches. Size is omitted from some rows. Given values are once, few, many or a class for expanded clones.

v_gene	d_gene	abundance	j_gene	CDR3aa	CDR3nt
TRBV12-3/TRBV12-4	.	many	TRBJ2-1	CASIPVEGAWNEQFF	TGTGCCAGCATCCCGGTGGAGGGGGCATGGAATGAGCAGTTCTTC
TRBV20-1	TRBD2	few	TRBJ2-1	CSAMTPSGSANEQFF	TGCAGTGCTATGACACCTAGCGGGAGCGCGAATGAGCAGTTCTTC
TRBV12-3/TRBV12-4	.	many	TRBJ2-3	CASSMTGSGTDTQYF	TGTGCCAGCAGTATGACAGGTAGTGGCACAGATACGCAGTATTTT
TRBV30	TRBD1	.	TRBJ1-1	CAWSIQGDTEAFF	TGTGCCTGGAGTATACAGGGGGACACTGAAGCTTTCTTT
TRBV3-1	.	many	TRBJ2-1	CASSQSQRAGNNEQFF	TGTGCCAGCAGCCAATCTCAGCGGGCGGGAAACAATGAGCAGTTCTTC
TRBV10-3	TRBD2	.	TRBJ2-1	CAISTLGTSGYNEQFF	TGTGCCATCAGCACGCTCGGGACTAGCGGCTACAATGAGCAGTTCTTC
TRBV5-5	.	few	TRBJ1-5	CASSLGFENRANQPQHF	TGTGCCAGCAGCTTGGGTTTTGAAAACAGGGCCAATCAGCCCCAGCATTTT
TRBV27	.	few	TRBJ2-1	CASSYQREHYNEQFF	TGTGCCAGCAGTTACCAAAGAGAACACTACAATGAGCAGTTCTTC
TRBV28	.	few	TRBJ1-1	CAAQLGGMNTEAFF	TGTGCCGCTCAGTTGGGAGGCATGAACACTGAAGCTTTCTTT
TRBV2	TRBD1	many	TRBJ1-2	CASSILGQGAGGYTF	TGTGCCAGCAGTATTCTGGGACAGGGGGCGGGTGGCTACACCTTC
TRBV12-3/TRBV12-4	.	many	TRBJ2-7	CASSIGGMGTYEQYF	TGTGCCAGCAGTATAGGAGGAATGGGGACCTACGAGCAGTACTTC
TRBV5-1	TRBD1	.	TRBJ2-5	CASSPNGQVQETQYF	TGCGCCAGCAGCCCAAACGGACAGGTACAAGAGACCCAGTACTTC
TRBV13	TRBD1	.	TRBJ1-1	CASSLVDRVTEAFF	TGTGCCAGCAGCTTAGTCGACAGGGTGACTGAAGCTTTCTTT
TRBV11-2	TRBD1	many	TRBJ1-2	CASSLAQGANGYTF	TGTGCCAGCAGCTTAGCACAGGGGGCGAATGGCTACACCTTC
TRBV29-1	.	few	TRBJ2-7	CSVEDLSYEQYF	TGCAGCGTTGAGGACCTCTCCTACGAGCAGTACTTC
TRBV5-1	TRBD1	few	TRBJ2-5	CASSQTGQGVLETQYF	TGCGCCAGCAGCCAAACGGGACAGGGGGTCCTGGAGACCCAGTACTTC
TRBV11-2	TRBD1	many	TRBJ2-5	CASKNTGGPQETQYF	TGTGCCAGCAAAAATACAGGGGGCCCTCAAGAGACCCAGTACTTC
TRBV12-3/TRBV12-4	.	many	TRBJ2-2	CASSFLRTALVGELFF	TGTGCCAGCAGTTTCTTGAGGACAGCCTTGGTCGGGGAGCTGTTTTTT
TRBV9	TRBD1	many	TRBJ2-5	CASSADRDRGGTQYF	TGTGCCAGCAGCGCTGACCGGGACAGGGGAGGGACCCAGTACTTC
TRBV30	.	few	TRBJ2-6	CAWSGRGFSGANVLTF	TGTGCCTGGAGTGGCAGGGGATTCTCTGGGGCCAACGTCCTGACTTTC
TRBV6-1	TRBD2	.	TRBJ2-3	CASRASGPTDTQYF	TGTGCCAGCAGGGCTAGCGGGCCCACAGATACGCAGTATTTT
TRBV20-1	.	many	TRBJ2-5	CSAMRSGGEETQYF	TGCAGTGCTATGCGGTCGGGGGGCGAAGAGACCCAGTACTTC
TRBV28	.	many	TRBJ2-7	CASSVLGYEQYF	TGTGCCAGCAGTGTGCTGGGCTACGAGCAGTACTTC
TRBV7-6	.	.	TRBJ2-3	CASGVGVSTDTQYF	TGTGCCAGCGGGGTGGGGGTCAGCACAGATACGCAGTATTTT
TRBV11-3	TRBD2	many	TRBJ2-3	CASSKLAGGADTQYF	TGTGCCAGCAGTAAACTAGCGGGAGGGGCAGATACGCAGTATTTT
TRBV2	.	many	TRBJ2-3	CASEGGTDTQYF	TGTGCCAGCGAAGGGGGCACAGATACGCAGTATTTT
TRBV19	.	.	TRBJ1-6	CASKPQDFGGNSPLHF	TGTGCCAGTAAACCCCAGGACTTCGGAGGGAATTCACCCCTCCACTTT
TRBV12-3/TRBV12-4	TRBD1	many	TRBJ2-7	CASSLGQGHSYEQYF	TGTGCCAGCAGTTTAGGACAGGGGCACTCCTACGAGCAGTACTTC
TRBV12-3/TRBV12-4	.	.	TRBJ2-1	CASSLGLVGNEQFF	TGTGCCAGCAGTTTAGGACTAGTTGGCAATGAGCAGTTCTTC
TRBV12-3/TRBV12-4	TRBD2	few	TRBJ2-7	CASSLSGNSYEQYF	TGTGCCAGCAGTTTGAGCGGGAACTCCTACGAGCAGTACTTC
TRBV20-1	.	.	TRBJ1-6	CSARGSNYNSPLHF	TGCAGTGCTAGGGGCAGCAACTATAATTCACCCCTCCACTTT
TRBV9	TRBD2	.	TRBJ2-1	CASSENGRALEQFF	TGTGCCAGCAGCGAGAACGGGAGGGCCTTAGAGCAGTTCTTC
TRBV4-3	TRBD1	few	TRBJ2-4	CASSQETGGNGDIQYF	TGCGCCAGCAGCCAAGAAACAGGGGGTAATGGGGACATTCAGTACTTC
TRBV12-3/TRBV12-4	.	many	TRBJ1-2	CASSRGEYGYTF	TGTGCCAGCAGCAGGGGAGAATATGGCTACACCTTC
TRBV19	TRBD2	.	TRBJ2-2	CASSASGRATGELFF	TGTGCCAGTAGTGCAAGCGGGAGGGCCACCGGGGAGCTGTTTTTT
TRBV25-1	.	.	TRBJ2-1	CASSDLSSYNEQFF	TGTGCCAGCAGTGACCTGAGCTCCTACAATGAGCAGTTCTTC
TRBV28	TRBD2	many	TRBJ2-2	CASTSGSFTGELFF	TGTGCCAGCACTAGCGGGAGCTTTACCGGGGAGCTGTTTTTT
TRBV9	.	.	TRBJ2-7	CASSVAPDGPYEQYF	TGTGCCAGCAGCGTAGCTCCTGATGGGCCCTACGAGCAGTACTTC
TRBV24-1	.	.	TRBJ2-5	CATSDFGQLQETQYF	TGTGCCACCAGTGACTTTGGACAGCTCCAAGAGACCCAGTACTTC
TRBV24-1	.	few	TRBJ1-5	CATSDWVSDQPQHF	TGTGCCACCAGTGATTGGGTATCGGATCAGCCCCAGCATTTT
TRBV29-1	.	many	TRBJ2-5	CSVEDPPGGQTQYF	TGCAGCGTTGAAGATCCCCCCGGGGGCCAGACCCAGTACTTC
TRBV18	.	few	TRBJ2-1	CASSPPQGSNRDNEQFF	TGTGCCAGCTCACCACCACAGGGAAGTAATCGCGACAATGAGCAGTTCTTC
TRBV5-1	TRBD2	many	TRBJ2-7	CASSFTGLGAYEQYF	TGCGCCAGCAGCTTTACCGGACTAGGGGCCTACGAGCAGTACTTC
TRBV11-2	TRBD1	many	TRBJ2-2	CASSLVLGGRDWNTGELFF	TGTGCCAGCAGCTTAGTGTTAGGGGGCAGGGATTGGAACACCGGGGAGCTGTTTTTT
TRBV7-9	TRBD2	.	TRBJ2-7	CASSLVPAGGSYEQYF	TGTGCCAGCAGCTTAGTTCCAGCGGGGGGCTCCTACGAGCAGTACTTC
TRBV28	.	many	TRBJ1-2	CASSLDGDFYGYTF	TGTGCCAGCAGTTTGGATGGGGACTTCTATGGCTACACCTTC
TRBV6-6	TRBD2	.	TRBJ2-5	CASSYSRLAGIQETQYF	TGTGCCAGCAGTTACTCGAGACTAGCGGGGATCCAAGAGACCCAGTACTTC
TRBV3-1	.	few	TRBJ2-5	CASSQEGGPWQETQYF	TGTGCCAGCAGCCAAGAAGGGGGACCGTGGCAAGAGACCCAGTACTTC
TRBV9	.	few	TRBJ1-1	CASSVVPVAGNTEAFF	TGTGCCAGCAGCGTCGTGCCGGTGGCAGGGAACACTGAAGCTTTCTTT
TRBV7-9	TRBD2	many	TRBJ2-1	CASKLTSSGKSVQGQFF	TGTGCCAGCAAGCTTACCTCTAGCGGGAAATCGGTACAGGGGCAGTTCTTC
TRBV6-1	.	.	TRBJ2-2	CANTKSRGHNTGELFF	TGTGCCAATACTAAAAGCAGGGGTCATAACACCGGGGAGCTGTTTTTT
TRBV20-1	TRBD1	.	TRBJ2-3	CSAPQGASDTQYF	TGCAGTGCTCCACAGGGGGCTTCAGATACGCAGTATTTT
TRBV7-2	.	many	TRBJ2-5	CASSLGGRVLKDF	TGTGCCAGCAGCTTAGGGGGCAGGGTCCTTAAGGACTTC
TRBV20-1	.	many	TRBJ2-5	CSARGAVQETQYF	TGCAGTGCTAGGGGGGCAGTCCAAGAGACCCAGTACTTC
TRBV9	.	.	TRBJ2-3	CASSVAPGPKDVTDTQYF	TGTGCCAGCAGCGTAGCTCCGGGACCCAAGGACGTCACAGATACGCAGTATTTT
TRBV20-1	TRBD2	.	TRBJ2-4	CSARPTSGRALAKNIQYF	TGCAGTGCTAGACCGACTAGCGGGAGGGCTCTAGCCAAAAACATTCAGTACTTC
TRBV11-2	.	once	TRBJ2-7	CASSLLQGNPYEQYF	TGTGCCAGCAGCTTACTTCAGGGCAATCCCTACGAGCAGTACTTC
TRBV28	.	many	TRBJ1-6	CASSLHTTDSPLHF	TGTGCCAGCAGTTTACATACCACGGATTCACCCCTCCACTTT